These 3 T cell receptor beta chains originate from one sample sequenced in a study of cytomegalovirus exposure and HLA in healthy donors. A multiplex PCR was run with 60 Vbeta primers and 13 Jbeta primers. Sequencing used immunoSEQ multiplex PCR; TCRdb keeps in-frame clones, though not all of them. The sample has 55,000 to 75,000 clones, and its top ten clones hold roughly 4%. The sequenced sample consisted of PBMCs. Receptors were obtained from a male donor in good health and CMV-seronegative.

The J gene is TRBJ2-5, the V gene TRBV18, with a tentative D call TRBD2 (6 bases). There are 17 residues in the CDR3. Germline assignment: CDR1 KGHSH and CDR2 LQKENI. Trimming stripped 4 bases from V and 2 bases from J, with 20 bases between. CDR3 coding DNA: TGTGCCAGCTCACTACTGGAGACTAGAGGGAGTCAAGAGACCCAGTACTTC. It specifies CASSLLETRGSQETQYF. Combining the CDR3 with reference TRBV18 and TRBJ2-5 gives the whole variable domain NAGVMQNPRHLVRRRGQEARLRCSPMKGHSHVYWYRQLPEEGLKFMVYLQKENIIDESGMPKERFSAEFPKEGPSILRIQQVVRGDSAAYFCASSLLETRGSQETQYFGPGTRLLVL.

V is TRBV2 and J is TRBJ2-3; 11 bases map to TRBD1. The ends lost 5 bases at V and 3 bases at J; junction bases unmatched: 4. CDR3 size: 15 residues. Germline V gene lookup returns CDR1 SNHLY and CDR2 FYNNEI. Here the CDR3 DNA reads TGTGCCAGCAGTCTGGACAGGGGGCTGACAGATACGCAGTATTTT. The encoded protein is CASSLDRGLTDTQYF.

The rearrangement joins TRBV18 to TRBJ1-3; tentative D call: TRBD1 (6 bases). Trimming pared 1 base from V and 3 bases from J, leaving 16 bases between. CDR3 length equals 17 residues. CDR1 is KGHSH and CDR2 is LQKENI in the germline V gene. The CDR3 region is CASSPRTVGTLGNTIYF. CDR3 coding DNA: TGTGCCAGCTCACCACGAACTGTTGGGACACTTGGAAACACCATATATTTT.